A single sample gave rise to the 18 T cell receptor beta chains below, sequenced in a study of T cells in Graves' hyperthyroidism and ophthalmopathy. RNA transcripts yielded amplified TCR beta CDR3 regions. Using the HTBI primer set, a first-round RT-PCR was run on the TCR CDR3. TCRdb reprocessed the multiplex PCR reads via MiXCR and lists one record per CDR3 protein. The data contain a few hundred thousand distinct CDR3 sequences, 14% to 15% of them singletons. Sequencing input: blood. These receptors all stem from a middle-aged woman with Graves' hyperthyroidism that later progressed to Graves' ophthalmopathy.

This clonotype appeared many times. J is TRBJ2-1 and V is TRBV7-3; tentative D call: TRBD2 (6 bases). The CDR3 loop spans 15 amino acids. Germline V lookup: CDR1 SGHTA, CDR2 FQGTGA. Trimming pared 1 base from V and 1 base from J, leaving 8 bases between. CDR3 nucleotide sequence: TGTGCCAGCAGCTTAAGTAGCGGATCCTACAATGAGCAGTTCTTC. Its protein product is CASSLSSGSYNEQFF.

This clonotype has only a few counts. CDR3 protein: CATESTSGSYEQYF. For the CDR3, the DNA is TGTGCCACCGAATCGACTAGCGGGAGCTACGAGCAGTACTTC. J is TRBJ2-7 and V is TRBV19; TRBD2 aligns across 12 bases. Per the germline V gene, CDR1 is LNHDA and CDR2 is SQIVND (reference sequence). V lost 10 bases, J lost 3 bases, and 7 bases stayed unmatched. There are 14 residues in the CDR3.

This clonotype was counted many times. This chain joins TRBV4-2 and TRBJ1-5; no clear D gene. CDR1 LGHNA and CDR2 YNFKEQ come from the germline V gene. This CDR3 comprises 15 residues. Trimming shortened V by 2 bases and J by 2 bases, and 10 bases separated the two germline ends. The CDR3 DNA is TGTGCCAGCAGCCAAAACGATCGTGGCAATCAGCCCCAGCATTTT. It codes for CASSQNDRGNQPQHF.

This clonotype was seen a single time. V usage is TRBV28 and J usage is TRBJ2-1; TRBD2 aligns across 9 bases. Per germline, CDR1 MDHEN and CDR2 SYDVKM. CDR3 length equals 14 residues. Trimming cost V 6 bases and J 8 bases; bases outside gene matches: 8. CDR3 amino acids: CASRVSSGKDEQFF. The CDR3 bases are TGTGCCAGCAGGGTGTCTAGCGGGAAGGATGAGCAGTTCTTC.

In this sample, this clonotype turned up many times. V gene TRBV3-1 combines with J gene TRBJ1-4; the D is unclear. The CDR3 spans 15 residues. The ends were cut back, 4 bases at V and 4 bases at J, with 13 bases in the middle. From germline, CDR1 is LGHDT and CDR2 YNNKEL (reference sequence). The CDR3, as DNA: TGTGCCAGCAGCCTGCGGACCGGGGATAATGAAAAACTGTTTTTT. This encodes CASSLRTGDNEKLFF.

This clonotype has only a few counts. CDR3: CASRGGGTGANVLTF. In DNA, the CDR3 is TGTGCCAGCAGGGGGGGTGGTACTGGGGCCAACGTCCTGACTTTC. This sequence joins TRBV2 and TRBJ2-6; perhaps TRBD2 as D (6 bases). The CDR3 runs to 15 residues. Germline loops: CDR1 SNHLY, CDR2 FYNNEI. Trimming took off 6 bases at V and 2 bases at J, with 11 bases between the two ends. Full variable domain (outside the CDR3, taken from reference TRBV2 and TRBJ2-6): EPEVTQTPSHQVTQMGQEVILRCVPISNHLYFYWYRQILGQKVEFLVSFYNNEISEKSEIFDDQFSVERPDGSNFTLKIRSTKLEDSAMYFCASRGGGTGANVLTFGAGSRLTVL.

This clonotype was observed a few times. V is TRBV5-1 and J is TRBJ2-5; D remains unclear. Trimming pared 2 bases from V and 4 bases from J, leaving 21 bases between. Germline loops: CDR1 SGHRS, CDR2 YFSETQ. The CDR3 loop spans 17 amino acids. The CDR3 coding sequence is TGCGCCAGCAGCTTCGGTACCGTGACGCGTTCGGGAGAGACCCAGTACTTC. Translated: CASSFGTVTRSGETQYF.

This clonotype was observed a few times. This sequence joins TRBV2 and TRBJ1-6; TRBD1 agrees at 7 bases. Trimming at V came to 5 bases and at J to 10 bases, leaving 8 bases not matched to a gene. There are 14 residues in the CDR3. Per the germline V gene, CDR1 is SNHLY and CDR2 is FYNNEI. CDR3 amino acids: CASSSGQVYSPLHF. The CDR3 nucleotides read TGTGCCAGCAGTTCTGGACAGGTTTACTCACCCCTCCACTTT. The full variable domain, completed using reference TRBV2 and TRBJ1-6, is EPEVTQTPSHQVTQMGQEVILRCVPISNHLYFYWYRQILGQKVEFLVSFYNNEISEKSEIFDDQFSVERPDGSNFTLKIRSTKLEDSAMYFCASSSGQVYSPLHFGNGTRLTVT.

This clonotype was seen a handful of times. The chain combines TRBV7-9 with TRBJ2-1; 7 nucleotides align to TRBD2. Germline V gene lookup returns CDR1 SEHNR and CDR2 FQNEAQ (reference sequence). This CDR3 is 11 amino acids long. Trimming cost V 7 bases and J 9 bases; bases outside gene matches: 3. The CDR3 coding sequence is TGTGCCAGCACAAGGGAGGGTGAGCAGTTCTTC. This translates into CASTREGEQFF.

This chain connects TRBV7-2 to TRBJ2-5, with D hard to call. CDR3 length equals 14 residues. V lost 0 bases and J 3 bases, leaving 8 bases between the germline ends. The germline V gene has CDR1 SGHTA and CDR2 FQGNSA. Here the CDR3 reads CASSLALAKETQYF. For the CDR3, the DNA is TGTGCCAGCAGCTTAGCGCTTGCGAAAGAGACCCAGTACTTC. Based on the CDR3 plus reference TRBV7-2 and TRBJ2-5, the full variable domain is GAGVSQSPSNKVTEKGKDVELRCDPISGHTALYWYRQSLGQGLEFLIYFQGNSAPDKSGLPSDRFSAERTGGSVSTLTIQRTQQEDSAVYLCASSLALAKETQYFGPGTRLLVL.

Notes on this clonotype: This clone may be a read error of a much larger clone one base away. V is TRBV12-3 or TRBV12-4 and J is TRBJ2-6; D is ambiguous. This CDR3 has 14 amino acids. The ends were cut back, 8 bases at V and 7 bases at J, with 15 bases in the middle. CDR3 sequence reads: CASRPRSYANVLTF. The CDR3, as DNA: TGTGCCAGCCGCCCCAGGAGCTACGCCAACGTCCTGACTTTC.

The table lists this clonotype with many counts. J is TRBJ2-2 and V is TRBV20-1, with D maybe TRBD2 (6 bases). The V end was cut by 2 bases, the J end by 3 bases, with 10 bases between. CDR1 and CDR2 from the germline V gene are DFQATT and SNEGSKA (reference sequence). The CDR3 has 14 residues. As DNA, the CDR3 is TGCAGTGCTAGACCTAGCGCTTACACCGGGGAGCTGTTTTTT. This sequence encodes CSARPSAYTGELFF.

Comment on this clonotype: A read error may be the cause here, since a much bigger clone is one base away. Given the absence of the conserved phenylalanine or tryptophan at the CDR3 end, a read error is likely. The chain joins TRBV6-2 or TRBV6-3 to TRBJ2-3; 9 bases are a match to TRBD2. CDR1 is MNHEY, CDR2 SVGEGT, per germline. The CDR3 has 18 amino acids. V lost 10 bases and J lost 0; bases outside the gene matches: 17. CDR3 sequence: CATFGTTSGGTSTDTQYV. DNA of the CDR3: TGTGCCACTTTTGGGACGACTAGCGGAGGTACTAGCACAGATACGCAGTATGTT.

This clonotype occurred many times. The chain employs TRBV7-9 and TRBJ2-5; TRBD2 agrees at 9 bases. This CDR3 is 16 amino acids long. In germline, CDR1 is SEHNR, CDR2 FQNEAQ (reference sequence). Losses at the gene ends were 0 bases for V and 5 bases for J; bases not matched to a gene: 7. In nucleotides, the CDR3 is TGTGCCAGCAGCTTAGCCGGCGGGAGGGCCGGTGAGACCCAGTACTTC. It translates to CASSLAGGRAGETQYF.

The CDR3, as DNA: TGTGCCAGCAAGGGGATGGCAGGACGACTTGAAAAACTGTTTTTT. This gives the protein CASKGMAGRLEKLFF. The chain recombines TRBV2 with TRBJ1-4; a weak D match, TRBD1 (5 bases). Trimming took 7 bases from V and 7 from J, leaving 19 bases between them. Germline CDR1 is SNHLY and CDR2 is FYNNEI. The CDR3 has 15 amino acids.

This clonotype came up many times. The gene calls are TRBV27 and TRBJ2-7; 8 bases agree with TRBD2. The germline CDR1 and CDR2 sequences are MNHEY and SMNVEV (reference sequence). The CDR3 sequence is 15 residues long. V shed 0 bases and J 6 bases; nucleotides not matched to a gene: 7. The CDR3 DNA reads TGTGCCAGCAGTTTATCGGCTAGCGGGTTGGGCGAGCAGTACTTC. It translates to CASSLSASGLGEQYF.

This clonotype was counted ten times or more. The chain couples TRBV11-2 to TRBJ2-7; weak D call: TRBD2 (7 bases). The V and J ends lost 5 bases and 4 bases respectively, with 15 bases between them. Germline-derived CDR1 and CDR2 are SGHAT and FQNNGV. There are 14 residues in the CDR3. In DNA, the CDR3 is TGTGCCAGCAGCCACGGGGGGCGGGGATACGAGCAGTACTTC. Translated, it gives CASSHGGRGYEQYF.

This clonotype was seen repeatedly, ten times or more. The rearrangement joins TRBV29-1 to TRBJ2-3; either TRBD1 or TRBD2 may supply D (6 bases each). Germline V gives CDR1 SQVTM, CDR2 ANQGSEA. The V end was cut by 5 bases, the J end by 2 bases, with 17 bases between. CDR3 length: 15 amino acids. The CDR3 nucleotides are TGCAGCGTTATAGGGGGAACGGGACTCACAGATACGCAGTATTTT. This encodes CSVIGGTGLTDTQYF.